Presented here are 27 T cell receptor beta chains from one specimen sequenced in a study of blood T cells in healthy people across ages. With a J-beta primer mix and a sample-barcoded 5' primer, a second PCR ran roughly 6 to 11 cycles. TCRdb fed the 5' RACE reads into MiXCR, producing one record per CDR3 protein. The table lists some 760,000 distinct CDR3 sequences, around 25% of them singletons, with roughly 3.5% in the top ten. The same sample was also studied in work on T cells of mothers and their children.

Sequencing was done on a sample of blood. The receptors stem from a boy aged 5-17 years in good health.

This clonotype was found a few times. The junction departs from the called germline gene at one end, perhaps through a read error. CDR3 in amino acids: CASGLSHLGTGGEETQYF. The CDR3 DNA is TGTGCCAGCGGCTTATCCCATTTAGGGACAGGGGGCGAAGAGACCCAGTACTTC. This chain joins TRBV7-9 and TRBJ2-5; 12 positions match TRBD1. The CDR3 sequence is 18 residues long. Germline-derived CDR1 and CDR2 are SEHNR and FQNEAQ (reference sequence).

The CDR3, as DNA: TGTGCCACCCAAGATAACGGGAGGGGGAGGTACCAAGAGACCCAGTACTTC. Translating it yields CATQDNGRGRYQETQYF. The J gene is TRBJ2-5, the V gene TRBV15; 8 nucleotides match TRBD2. In germline, CDR1 is LNHNV, CDR2 YYDKDF (reference sequence). J was trimmed by 0 bases and V by 8 bases; bases with no gene match: 14. The CDR3 has 17 amino acids.

To note about this clonotype: The junction departs from germline at one end; a sequencing error may be responsible. This chain connects TRBV7-7 to TRBJ2-7; unclear D gene. The germline V gene has CDR1 SSHAT and CDR2 FNYEAQ (reference sequence). This CDR3 has 14 amino acids. The CDR3 bases are TGTGCTAGCAGCTTAGATGTTACGAGCTACGAGCAGTACTTC. It translates to CASSLDVTSYEQYF.

This clonotype was recorded a few times. The chain combines TRBV4-3 with TRBJ2-1, with 10 bases aligning to TRBD2. Germline trimming cut 0 bases from V and 4 bases from J; bases unmatched to any gene: 3. CDR1 and CDR2 (germline): LGHNA, YSLEER. This CDR3 has 16 amino acids. This chain's CDR3 is CASSQEPAGGYNEQFF. Written as DNA, the CDR3 is TGCGCCAGCAGCCAAGAGCCAGCGGGAGGGTACAATGAGCAGTTCTTC.

Many counts were recorded for this clonotype. The V and J genes are TRBV5-1 and TRBJ1-4; no firm D call. Germline V gives CDR1 SGHRS, CDR2 YFSETQ. The CDR3 is 13 amino acids. Trimming stripped 1 base from V and 10 bases from J, with 11 bases between. CDR3 residues: CASSLRYDGKLFF. DNA of the CDR3: TGCGCCAGCAGCTTGAGGTACGACGGAAAACTGTTTTTT.

The rearrangement links TRBV20-1 to TRBJ1-2; TRBD1 matches at 7 bases. CDR3 size: 12 residues. Per germline, CDR1 DFQATT and CDR2 SNEGSKA (reference sequence). V dropped 5 bases and J dropped 2; count of bases not matched to a gene: 2. Here the CDR3 DNA reads TGCAGTGCTGGGACAGACAACTATGGCTACACCTTC. Translation gives CSAGTDNYGYTF.

The J gene is TRBJ2-7, the V gene TRBV6-6, with a weak D call TRBD2 (5 bases). Germline-derived CDR1 and CDR2 are MNHNY and SVGAGI (reference sequence). Deletions cut 3 bases from V and 9 bases from J, with 18 bases between. The CDR3 covers 14 residues. The DNA for the CDR3 is TGTGCCAGCAGTTATTGGAGGCTAGTATCCGGGCAGTACTTC. Encoded protein: CASSYWRLVSGQYF.

The chain combines TRBV9 with TRBJ2-7; TRBD1 aligns across 7 bases. This CDR3 region has 12 residues. Per the germline V gene, CDR1 is SGDLS and CDR2 is YYNGEE. Trimming at V came to 0 bases and at J to 11 bases, leaving 5 bases not matched to a gene. CDR3 coding DNA: TGTGCCAGCAGCGTAGTAGGGGGCGAAGAGTACTTC. This sequence encodes CASSVVGGEEYF.

This clonotype was counted a few times. The rearrangement links TRBV28 to TRBJ2-7, with a weak D call TRBD1 (6 bases). There are 14 residues in the CDR3. CDR1 and CDR2 (germline): MDHEN, SYDVKM. V was clipped by 6 bases and J by 2 bases, with 14 bases between them. The CDR3 loop is CASSTGHSTYEQYF. The CDR3 DNA follows: TGTGCCAGCAGCACAGGGCACAGCACCTACGAGCAGTACTTC.

This clonotype was seen a few times. V usage is TRBV5-1 and J usage is TRBJ1-2, with 7 nucleotides matching TRBD1. The CDR3 runs 15 residues. Trimming removed 5 bases from V and 4 bases from J; junction bases left unmatched: 11. Germline CDR1 SGHRS, CDR2 YFSETQ. This CDR3 reads CASREPGTAGYGYTF. The CDR3 nucleotides are TGCGCCAGCAGAGAACCCGGGACAGCTGGCTATGGCTACACCTTC.

Points on this clonotype: Compared with germline, one end of the junction differs, possibly owing to a read error. The rearrangement links TRBV7-3 to TRBJ1-1; D call uncertain. Germline loops: CDR1 SGHTA, CDR2 FQGTGA. The length of the CDR3 is 15 residues. The CDR3: CASSLTGLGVTEAFF. The CDR3 DNA reads TGTGCCAGCAGTTTAACCGGGTTGGGCGTCACTGAAGCTTTCTTT.

Only a few counts were recorded for this clonotype. The chain combines TRBV28 with TRBJ2-1; D gene unclear. Germline V gene sequence: CDR1 MDHEN, CDR2 SYDVKM. The germline V and J ends were trimmed by 2 bases and 1 base, with 9 bases remaining between them. The CDR3 extends over 15 amino acids. In DNA, the CDR3 is TGTGCCAGCAGTTTAGACTTACGGTCCTACAATGAGCAGTTCTTC. Protein sequence: CASSLDLRSYNEQFF.

The V call is TRBV18, the J call TRBJ1-2, with TRBD1 identical over 8 bases. After removal of 6 bases from V and 8 bases from J, the junction contained 8 bases not matched to a gene. In germline, CDR1 is KGHSH, CDR2 LQKENI. The CDR3 runs to 13 residues. CDR3 DNA: TGTGCCAGCTCCCAGGGACAGGCGGAAGGCTACACCTTC. Protein sequence: CASSQGQAEGYTF.

The count of this clonotype is one. Written as DNA, the CDR3 is TGTGCCAGCAGCCTCCTAGCGATCGACCTCCTAGCCAAAAACATTCAGTACTTC. It encodes CASSLLAIDLLAKNIQYF. This chain connects TRBV6-2 or TRBV6-3 to TRBJ2-4; D possibly corresponds to TRBD2 (6 bases). Germline V gene data show CDR1 as MNHEY and CDR2 as SVGEGT. The length of the CDR3 is 18 residues. The V and J ends lost 6 bases and 0 bases respectively, with 21 bases between them.

As for this clonotype: Its ends do not fully match the called genes, so a read error is possible. This rearrangement joins TRBV6-5 to TRBJ2-1; D not resolved. This CDR3 is 13 amino acids long. Germline values: CDR1 MNHEY, CDR2 SVGAGI. CDR3 loop: CASSYRGDNEQLF. For the CDR3, the DNA is TGTGCCAGCAGTTACCGCGGAGACAATGAGCAGCTCTTC.

This clonotype was recorded a few times. A much more abundant neighbour one base away suggests this may be a read error. The chain uses TRBV29-1 and TRBJ2-3; a weak D match, TRBD1 (6 bases). The V and J ends lost 1 base and 4 bases respectively, with 18 bases between them. The CDR3 covers 16 residues. Germline CDR1 and CDR2: SQVTM and ANQGSEA. CDR3 sequence (DNA): TGCAGCGTTGAAGGGCTGGAACAGGGTGGTGCAGATACGCAGTATTTT. This gives the protein CSVEGLEQGGADTQYF.

The V and J genes are TRBV28 and TRBJ2-2, with TRBD1 as a possible D gene (5 bases). V lost 3 bases and J lost 7, with 15 bases in between. The CDR3 has 15 residues. The V gene's germline CDR1 is MDHEN and CDR2 SYDVKM. The CDR3 region has the DNA TGTGCCAGCAGTTTCAGAGACAGTACTGTCGGGGAGCTGTTTTTT. It yields the protein CASSFRDSTVGELFF.

This clonotype was found a few times. In nucleotides, the CDR3 is TGTGCCACCAGCAGTGGAGCGAAATCAACTAATGAAAAACTGTTTTTT. Amino acid sequence: CATSSGAKSTNEKLFF. The chain is built from TRBV15 and TRBJ1-4; D unresolved. The CDR3 has 16 residues. Germline CDR1 reads LNHNV; CDR2 reads YYDKDF (reference sequence). V lost 3 bases to trimming and J lost 0 bases, with 11 bases between them.

This clonotype was seen repeatedly, ten times or more. CDR3 amino acids: CASSLESQASYEQYF. DNA for the CDR3: TGTGCCAGCAGCTTAGAAAGCCAGGCCTCCTACGAGCAGTACTTC. The rearrangement links TRBV11-2 to TRBJ2-7, with unresolved D. Per germline, CDR1 SGHAT and CDR2 FQNNGV. V was cut by 0 bases and J by 0 bases, with 9 bases left in between. This CDR3 spans 15 amino acids.

This clonotype was counted many times. The chain joins TRBV4-3 to TRBJ1-4; a possible D gene is TRBD1 (6 bases). V was pared by 0 bases and J by 5 bases, with 19 bases between. The CDR3 length is 18 residues. CDR1 and CDR2 (germline): LGHNA, YSLEER. The CDR3 region is CASSQEVYGGGRNEKLFF. CDR3 DNA: TGCGCCAGCAGCCAAGAAGTCTACGGCGGGGGCAGGAATGAAAAACTGTTTTTT.

The chain uses TRBV27 and TRBJ2-5; TRBD1 matches 7 bases. The J call may be incorrect, as the DNA end agrees better with TRBJ2-7. The CDR3 runs to 17 residues. Germline V gene data show CDR1 as MNHEY and CDR2 as SMNVEV (reference sequence). The CDR3 DNA reads TGTGCCAGCAAACTAAAACCAACAGGGGCCGGCTCCTACGAGCAGTACTTC. Its protein product is CASKLKPTGAGSYEQYF.

This clonotype has a count of ten or more. J is TRBJ2-5 and V is TRBV6-6; D not certain. The V gene's germline CDR1 is MNHNY and CDR2 SVGAGI (reference sequence). The V end was cut by 6 bases, the J end by 5 bases, with 7 bases between. This CDR3 has 11 residues. The CDR3 here is CASRLAETQYF. The CDR3 nucleotides are TGTGCCAGCAGGTTGGCGGAGACCCAGTACTTC.

This clonotype was counted only a few times. V is TRBV7-9 and J is TRBJ2-7; a weak D match, TRBD2 (6 bases). Germline-derived CDR1 and CDR2 are SEHNR and FQNEAQ (reference sequence). The CDR3 consists of 14 residues. V was shortened by 5 bases and J by 2 bases, with 13 bases between the two germline ends. CDR3 DNA: TGTGCCAGCAGCCACTGGGGACTCACCTACGAGCAGTACTTC. It specifies CASSHWGLTYEQYF.

The chain recombines TRBV28 with TRBJ2-5; possible D gene TRBD1, 5 bases. Germline V lookup: CDR1 MDHEN, CDR2 SYDVKM. The CDR3 covers 14 residues. The ends were cut back, 10 bases at V and 3 bases at J, with 18 bases in the middle. The CDR3 sequence: CATKAGHRKETQYF. In nucleotides, the CDR3 is TGTGCCACCAAAGCCGGACATAGAAAAGAGACCCAGTACTTC. Based on the CDR3 plus reference TRBV28 and TRBJ2-5, the full variable domain is DVKVTQSSRYLVKRTGEKVFLECVQDMDHENMFWYRQDPGLGLRLIYFSYDVKMKEKGDIPEGYSVSREKKERFSLILESASTNQTSMYLCATKAGHRKETQYFGPGTRLLVL.

In its sample, this clonotype was seen a few times. V and J are TRBV10-3 and TRBJ2-3; 9 positions match TRBD2. This CDR3 is 15 amino acids long. V lost 4 bases to trimming and J lost 2 bases; unmatched junction nucleotides: 4. Germline CDR1 is ENHRY and CDR2 is SYGVKD. The CDR3 DNA follows: TGTGCCATCAGTGTTAGCGGGGGAAACACAGATACGCAGTATTTT. Translation gives CAISVSGGNTDTQYF.

The chain employs TRBV10-3 and TRBJ2-2, with D tentatively TRBD1 or TRBD2 (7 bases each). Germline CDR1 ENHRY, CDR2 SYGVKD. This CDR3 contains 16 residues. Trimming shortened V by 7 bases and J by 2 bases, and 17 bases separated the two germline ends. The CDR3 DNA reads TGTGCCATCACGGGGGGACAGCTTCTCAACACCGGGGAGCTGTTTTTT. This encodes CAITGGQLLNTGELFF.

There are a few counts of this clonotype. The chain couples TRBV29-1 to TRBJ2-7; the D is unclear. The tail of the sequence fits TRBJ2-5 better, so the J call may be wrong. The CDR3 loop spans 13 amino acids. Germline CDR1 SQVTM, CDR2 ANQGSEA. The CDR3 spells CSVEGGSTETQYF. CDR3 bases: TGCAGCGTTGAAGGCGGCAGTACGGAGACCCAGTACTTC.